The 14 T cell receptor beta chains below come from one sample, sequenced in a study of molecular identifiers for immune sequencing clone quantification. MiXCR, applied by TCRdb to the PCR reads, yields one record per CDR3 protein. The sample gives just under 65,000 distinct CDR3 sequences, about a sixth of which show up once; 1.3% to 1.5% is in the top ten. The material sequenced was naive CD8+ T cells from blood, with Jurkat cell RNA spiked in. Documented subset: FACS-sorted CD8+CD4-CCR7+CD45RA+ naive T cells. These receptors came from a human donor in good health. Some libraries in this study had Jurkat cell RNA spiked in.

This clonotype was observed many times. The rearrangement uses TRBV7-9 and TRBJ2-6, with unresolved D. V was pared by 0 bases and J by 0 bases, with 6 bases between. The CDR3 extends over 16 amino acids. CDR1 is SEHNR and CDR2 is FQNEAQ in the germline V gene (reference sequence). CDR3 residues: CASSLASDSGANVLTF. The CDR3 DNA reads TGTGCCAGCAGCTTAGCGTCCGACTCTGGGGCCAACGTCCTGACTTTC.

This clonotype was recorded once. Given a much more abundant clone one base away, this may be a read error. This chain connects TRBV14 to TRBJ2-7; unclear D gene. The CDR3 covers 15 residues. CDR1 and CDR2 (germline): SGHDN, FVKESK. The DNA of the CDR3 is TGTGCCAGCAGCCAGGAGACCAACCTAAGGTACGGGCAGTACTTC. Its protein is CASSQETNLRYGQYF.

This clonotype was counted at least ten times. V usage is TRBV7-9 and J usage is TRBJ2-1, with D perhaps matching TRBD1 (5 bases). V gave up 5 bases and J gave up 2 bases, with 16 bases separating them. The CDR3 is 16 amino acids. Germline lookup yields CDR1 SEHNR and CDR2 FQNEAQ (reference sequence). Here the CDR3 DNA reads TGTGCCAGCAGCCCCCCCCCAGGACAAGCCTACAATGAGCAGTTCTTC. Amino acids: CASSPPPGQAYNEQFF.

This clonotype was counted ten times or more. V usage is TRBV20-1 and J usage is TRBJ2-5; the match to TRBD1 covers 9 bases. The germline CDR1 and CDR2 sequences are DFQATT and SNEGSKA (reference sequence). CDR3 length: 16 amino acids. The V gene end was trimmed by 3 bases and the J gene end by 5 bases; junction bases not matched to a gene: 13. The CDR3 region has the DNA TGCAGTGCTAGGAGGCCCGGGACAGGGTGGATCGAGACCCAGTACTTC. It translates to CSARRPGTGWIETQYF.

This clonotype was seen many times. This chain connects TRBV11-2 to TRBJ2-3; no clear D gene. The CDR3 runs 13 residues. Trimming cost V 2 bases and J 2 bases, with 5 bases left between them. CDR1 and CDR2 from the germline V gene are SGHAT and FQNNGV. CDR3 DNA sequence: TGTGCCAGCAGCTTAAGGGCCACAGATACGCAGTATTTT. Translated: CASSLRATDTQYF.

This clonotype was recorded many times. The genes are TRBV7-8 and TRBJ2-1; 8 positions agree with TRBD1. CDR3 length: 15 amino acids. V lost 4 bases and J lost 4; bases outside the gene matches: 6. Germline loops: CDR1 SGHVS, CDR2 FQNEAQ. CDR3 nucleotide sequence: TGTGCCAGCAGCTCCGGACAGGGACTTTACAATGAGCAGTTCTTC. The encoded protein is CASSSGQGLYNEQFF.

This clonotype was recorded at least ten times. This chain joins TRBV28 and TRBJ2-5; TRBD1 aligns across 8 bases. CDR1 and CDR2 from the germline V gene are MDHEN and SYDVKM. V lost 5 bases and J lost 3; bases outside the gene matches: 11. This CDR3 has 16 amino acids. The CDR3 reads CASSGSWMTGEETQYF. The CDR3 nucleotides read TGTGCCAGCAGTGGATCCTGGATGACAGGGGAAGAGACCCAGTACTTC.

This clonotype was seen ten or more times. This chain connects TRBV5-5 to TRBJ1-2, with 8 bases identical to TRBD1. CDR1 is SGHKS and CDR2 is YYEKEE in the germline V gene (reference sequence). CDR3 length equals 14 residues. Losses at the gene ends were 4 bases for V and 2 bases for J; bases not matched to a gene: 4. CDR3 region: CASSPRQGNYGYTF. The CDR3 DNA follows: TGTGCCAGCAGCCCCCGACAGGGGAACTATGGCTACACCTTC.

This clonotype was counted ten times or more. The J gene is TRBJ2-3, the V gene TRBV29-1; the D gene is possibly TRBD2 (6 bases). Deletions cut 1 base from V and 6 bases from J, with 14 bases between. The CDR3 is made up of 14 amino acids. From germline, CDR1 is SQVTM and CDR2 ANQGSEA. In DNA, the CDR3 is TGCAGCGTTGAAGTCTCGGGAGTAGAGGATACGCAGTATTTT. Amino acids: CSVEVSGVEDTQYF.

This clonotype appeared many times. The V and J genes are TRBV29-1 and TRBJ1-2, with unresolved D. Trimming stripped 3 bases from V and 0 bases from J, with 11 bases between. The CDR3 is made up of 14 amino acids. Germline CDR1 SQVTM, CDR2 ANQGSEA. The CDR3 DNA follows: TGCAGCGTTGACAGCAATCCCTCTAACTATGGCTACACCTTC. Translation: CSVDSNPSNYGYTF.

Concerning this clonotype: This may be a read error, as it is one base from a much larger clone. J is TRBJ2-1 and V is TRBV4-1; the D is unclear. The CDR3 spans 13 residues. Germline CDR1 MGHRA, CDR2 YSYEKL. The CDR3 region is CASSPPAQLEQLF. The CDR3 DNA follows: TGCGCCAGCAGCCCACCGGCCCAGCTTGAGCAGCTCTTC.

As to this clonotype: The junction departs from germline at one end; a sequencing error may be responsible. The rearrangement links TRBV11-2 to TRBJ2-7; D is uncertain. In germline, CDR1 is SGHAT, CDR2 FQNNGV. The CDR3 sequence is 11 residues long. The DNA for the CDR3 is TGTGCCAGCAGCTTAGCATACGAGCAGCACTTC. The encoded protein is CASSLAYEQHF. Filled out from reference TRBV11-2 and TRBJ2-7, the complete variable domain reads EAGVAQSPRYKIIEKRQSVAFWCNPISGHATLYWYQQILGQGPKLLIQFQNNGVVDDSQLPKDRFSAERLKGVDSTLKIQPAKLEDSAVYLCASSLAYEQHFGPGTRLTVT.

This clonotype was observed at least ten times. The rearrangement links TRBV5-1 to TRBJ2-7; 8 bases align to TRBD1. The CDR3 runs 14 residues. Germline V CDR1 and CDR2: SGHRS, YFSETQ. Trimming took 3 bases from V and 5 from J; bases not matched to a gene: 7. CDR3 nucleotide sequence: TGCGCCAGCAGCTCACGGACAGGGCGGGACGAGCAGTACTTC. Its protein is CASSSRTGRDEQYF.

At least ten counts were recorded for this clonotype. J is TRBJ2-1 and V is TRBV11-2; TRBD2 matches at 7 bases. This CDR3 has 14 amino acids. Germline CDR1 reads SGHAT; CDR2 reads FQNNGV. Trimming removed 5 bases from V and 15 bases from J; junction bases left unmatched: 16. CDR3 in amino acids: CASSRPLSGEGRFF. CDR3 DNA sequence: TGTGCCAGCAGCAGGCCCTTATCGGGGGAGGGCCGGTTCTTC.